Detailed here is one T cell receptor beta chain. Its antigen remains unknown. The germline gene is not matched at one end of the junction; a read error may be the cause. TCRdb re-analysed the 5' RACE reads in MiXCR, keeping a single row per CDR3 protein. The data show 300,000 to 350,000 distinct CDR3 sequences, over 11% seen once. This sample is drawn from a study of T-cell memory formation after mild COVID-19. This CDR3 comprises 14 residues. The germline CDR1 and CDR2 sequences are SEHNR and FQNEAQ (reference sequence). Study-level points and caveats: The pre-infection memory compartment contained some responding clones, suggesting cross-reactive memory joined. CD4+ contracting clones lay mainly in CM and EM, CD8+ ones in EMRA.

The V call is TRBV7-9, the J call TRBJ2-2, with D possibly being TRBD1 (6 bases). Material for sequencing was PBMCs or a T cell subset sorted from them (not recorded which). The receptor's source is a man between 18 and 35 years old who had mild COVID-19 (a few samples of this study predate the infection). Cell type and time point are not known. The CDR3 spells CSSNPTGIAGELFF. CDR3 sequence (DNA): TGTTCCAGCAACCCGACAGGAATTGCCGGGGAGCTGTTTTTT.